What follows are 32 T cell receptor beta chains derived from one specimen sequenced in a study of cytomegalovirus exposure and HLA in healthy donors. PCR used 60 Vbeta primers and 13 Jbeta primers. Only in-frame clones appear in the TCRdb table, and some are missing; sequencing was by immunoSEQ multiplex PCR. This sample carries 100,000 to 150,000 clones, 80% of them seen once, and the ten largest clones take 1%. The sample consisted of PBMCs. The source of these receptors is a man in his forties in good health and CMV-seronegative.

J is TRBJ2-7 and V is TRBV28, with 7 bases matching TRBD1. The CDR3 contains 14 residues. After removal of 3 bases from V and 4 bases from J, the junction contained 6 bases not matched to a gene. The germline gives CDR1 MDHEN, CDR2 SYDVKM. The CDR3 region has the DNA TGTGCCAGCAGTTTCGGGACAGAGCAGTACGAGCAGTACTTC. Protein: CASSFGTEQYEQYF.

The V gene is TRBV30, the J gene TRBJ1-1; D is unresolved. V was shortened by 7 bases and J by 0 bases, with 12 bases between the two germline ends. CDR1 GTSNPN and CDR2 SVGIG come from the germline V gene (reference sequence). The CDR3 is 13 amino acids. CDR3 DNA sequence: TGTGCCTTACGCGGCAATTTGAACACTGAAGCTTTCTTT. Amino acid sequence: CALRGNLNTEAFF.

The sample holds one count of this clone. CDR3 sequence (DNA): TGTGCCAGCAGCTCGACTAGCGGTAATGAGCAGTTCTTC. Protein: CASSSTSGNEQFF. The gene calls are TRBV5-4 and TRBJ2-1; 9 bases match TRBD2. Per the germline V gene, CDR1 is SGHNT and CDR2 is YYREEE (reference sequence). Trimming at V came to 3 bases and at J to 7 bases, leaving 2 bases not matched to a gene. The CDR3 spans 13 residues.

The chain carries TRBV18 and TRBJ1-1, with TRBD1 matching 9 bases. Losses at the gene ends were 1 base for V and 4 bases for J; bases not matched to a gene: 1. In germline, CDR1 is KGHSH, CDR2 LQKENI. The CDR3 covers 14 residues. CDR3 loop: CASSPQDRGTEAFF. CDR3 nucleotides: TGTGCCAGCTCACCACAGGACAGGGGCACTGAAGCTTTCTTT.

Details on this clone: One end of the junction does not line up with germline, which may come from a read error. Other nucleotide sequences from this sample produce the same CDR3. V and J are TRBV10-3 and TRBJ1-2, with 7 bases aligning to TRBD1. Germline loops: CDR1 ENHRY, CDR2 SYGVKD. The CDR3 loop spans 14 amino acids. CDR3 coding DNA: TGCGCCATCAGTGGGGGGACAGCGCGGTCTGGCTACACCTTC. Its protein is CAISGGTARSGYTF.

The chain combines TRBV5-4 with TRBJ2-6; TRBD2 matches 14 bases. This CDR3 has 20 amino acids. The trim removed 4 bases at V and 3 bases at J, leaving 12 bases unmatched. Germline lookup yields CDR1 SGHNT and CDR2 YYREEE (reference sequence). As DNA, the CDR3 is TGTGCCAGCAGCATATCACCGGGACTAGCGGGAGCTTATGGGGCCAACGTCCTGACTTTC. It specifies CASSISPGLAGAYGANVLTF.

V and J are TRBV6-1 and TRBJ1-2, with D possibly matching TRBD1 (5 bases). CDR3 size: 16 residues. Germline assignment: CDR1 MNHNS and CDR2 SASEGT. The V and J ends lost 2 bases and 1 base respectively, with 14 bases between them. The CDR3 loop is CASSEWGTGINYGYTF. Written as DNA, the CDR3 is TGTGCCAGCAGTGAATGGGGAACAGGAATTAACTATGGCTACACCTTC.

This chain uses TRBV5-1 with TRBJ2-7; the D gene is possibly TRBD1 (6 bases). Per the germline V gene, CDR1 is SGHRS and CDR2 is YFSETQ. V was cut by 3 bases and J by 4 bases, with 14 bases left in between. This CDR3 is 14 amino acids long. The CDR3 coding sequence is TGCGCCAGCAGCTGGGGGCAGGGTGGGTACGAGCAGTACTTC. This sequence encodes CASSWGQGGYEQYF.

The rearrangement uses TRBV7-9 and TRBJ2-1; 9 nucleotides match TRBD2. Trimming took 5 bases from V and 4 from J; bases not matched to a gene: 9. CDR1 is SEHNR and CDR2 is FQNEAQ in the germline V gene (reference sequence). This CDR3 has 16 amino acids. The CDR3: CASSTDLAGLYNEQFF. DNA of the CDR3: TGTGCCAGCAGCACAGACCTAGCGGGACTGTACAATGAGCAGTTCTTC. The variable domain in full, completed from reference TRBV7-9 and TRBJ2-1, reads DTGVSQNPRHKITKRGQNVTFRCDPISEHNRLYWYRQTLGQGPEFLTYFQNEAQLEKSRLLSDRFSAERPKGSFSTLEIQRTEQGDSAMYLCASSTDLAGLYNEQFFGPGTRLTVL.

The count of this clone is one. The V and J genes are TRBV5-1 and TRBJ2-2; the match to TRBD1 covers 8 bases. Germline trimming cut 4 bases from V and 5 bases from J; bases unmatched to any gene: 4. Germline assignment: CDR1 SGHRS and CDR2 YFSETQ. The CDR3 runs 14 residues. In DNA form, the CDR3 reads TGCGCCAGCAGCGGGACAGGAGTGACCGGGGAGCTGTTTTTT. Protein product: CASSGTGVTGELFF.

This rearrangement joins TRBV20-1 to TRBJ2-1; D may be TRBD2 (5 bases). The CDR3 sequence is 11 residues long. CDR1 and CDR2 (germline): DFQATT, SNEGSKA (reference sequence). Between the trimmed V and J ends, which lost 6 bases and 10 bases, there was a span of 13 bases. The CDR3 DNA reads TGCAGTGCGCGCACTTCGGGAGAGCAGTTCTTC. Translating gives CSARTSGEQFF.

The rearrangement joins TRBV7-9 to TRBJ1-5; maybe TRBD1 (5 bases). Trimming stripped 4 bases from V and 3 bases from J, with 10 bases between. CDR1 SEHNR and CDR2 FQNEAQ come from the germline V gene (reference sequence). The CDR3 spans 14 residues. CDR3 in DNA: TGTGCCAGCAGCTCCCAGGGAAACAATCAGCCCCAGCATTTT. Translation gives CASSSQGNNQPQHF.

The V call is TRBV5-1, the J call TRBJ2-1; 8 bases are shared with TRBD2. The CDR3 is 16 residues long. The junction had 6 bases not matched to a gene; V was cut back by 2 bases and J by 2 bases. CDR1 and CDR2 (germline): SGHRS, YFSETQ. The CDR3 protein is CASSLLAANTYNEQFF. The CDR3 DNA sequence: TGCGCCAGCAGCTTACTAGCGGCGAATACCTACAATGAGCAGTTCTTC.

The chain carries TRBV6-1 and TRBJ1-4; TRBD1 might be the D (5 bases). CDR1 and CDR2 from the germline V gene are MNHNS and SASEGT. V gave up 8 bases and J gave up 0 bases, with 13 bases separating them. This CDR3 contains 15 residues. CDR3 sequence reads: CASGLRQSTNEKLFF. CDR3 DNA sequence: TGTGCCAGCGGATTACGACAGTCAACTAATGAAAAACTGTTTTTT.

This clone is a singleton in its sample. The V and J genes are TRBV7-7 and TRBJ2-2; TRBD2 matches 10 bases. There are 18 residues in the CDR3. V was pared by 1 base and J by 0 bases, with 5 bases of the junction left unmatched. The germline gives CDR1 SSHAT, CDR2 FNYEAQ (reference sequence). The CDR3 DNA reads TGTGCCAGCAGCTTAGATATTAGCGGGGGGTCGAACACCGGGGAGCTGTTTTTT. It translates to CASSLDISGGSNTGELFF. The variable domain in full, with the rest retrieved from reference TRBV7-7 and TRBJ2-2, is GAGVSQSPRYKVTKRGQDVTLRCDPISSHATLYWYQQALGQGPEFLTYFNYEAQPDKSGLPSDRFSAERPEGSISTLTIQRTEQRDSAMYRCASSLDISGGSNTGELFFGEGSRLTVL.

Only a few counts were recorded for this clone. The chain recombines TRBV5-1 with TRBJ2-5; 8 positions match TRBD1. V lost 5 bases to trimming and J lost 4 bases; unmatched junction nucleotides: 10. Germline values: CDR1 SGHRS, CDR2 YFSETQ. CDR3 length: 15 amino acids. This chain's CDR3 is CASSNSGGAGETQYF. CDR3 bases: TGCGCCAGCAGTAATTCAGGGGGCGCGGGAGAGACCCAGTACTTC.

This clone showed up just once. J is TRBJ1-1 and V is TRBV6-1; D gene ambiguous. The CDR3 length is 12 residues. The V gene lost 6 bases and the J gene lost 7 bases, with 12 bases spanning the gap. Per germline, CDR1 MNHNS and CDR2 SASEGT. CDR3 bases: TGTGCCAGCAGCCCCACAGACCTTGAAGCTTTCTTT. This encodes CASSPTDLEAFF.

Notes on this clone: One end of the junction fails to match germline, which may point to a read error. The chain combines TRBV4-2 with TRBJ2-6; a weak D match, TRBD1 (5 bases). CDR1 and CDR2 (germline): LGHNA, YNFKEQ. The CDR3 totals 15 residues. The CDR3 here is CASTQQDSGANVLTF. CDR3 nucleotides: TGTGCCAGCACCCAACAGGACTCTGGGGCCAACGTCCTGACTTTC.

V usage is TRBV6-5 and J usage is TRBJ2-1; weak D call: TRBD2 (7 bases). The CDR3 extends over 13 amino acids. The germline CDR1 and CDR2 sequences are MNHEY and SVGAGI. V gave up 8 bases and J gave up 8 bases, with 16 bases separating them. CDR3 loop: CASSLGGRDEQFF. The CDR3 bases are TGTGCCAGCTCTTTGGGGGGGCGCGATGAGCAGTTCTTC.

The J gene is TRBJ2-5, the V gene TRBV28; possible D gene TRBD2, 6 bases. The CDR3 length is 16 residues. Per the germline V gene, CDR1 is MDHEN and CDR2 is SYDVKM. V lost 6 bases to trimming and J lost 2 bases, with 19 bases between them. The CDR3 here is CASRPAGTPYQETQYF. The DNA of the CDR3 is TGTGCCAGCAGACCCGCCGGGACTCCCTATCAAGAGACCCAGTACTTC.

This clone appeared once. The CDR3 region has the DNA TGTGCCAGCAGCTTACTAGCGAGCCAAGAGACCCAGTACTTC. Translation gives CASSLLASQETQYF. This rearrangement joins TRBV7-9 to TRBJ2-5; D is possibly TRBD2 (6 bases). The CDR3 consists of 14 residues. With 2 bases removed from V and 1 base from J, the gap between germline ends came to 8 bases. Germline loops: CDR1 SEHNR, CDR2 FQNEAQ (reference sequence).

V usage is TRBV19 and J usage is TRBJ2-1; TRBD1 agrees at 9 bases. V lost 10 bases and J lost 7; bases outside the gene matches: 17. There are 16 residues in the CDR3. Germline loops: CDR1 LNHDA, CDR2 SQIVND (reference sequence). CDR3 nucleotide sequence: TGTGCCACCCACCCATGGGGGACAGGGAAGGTGAATGAGCAGTTCTTC. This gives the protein CATHPWGTGKVNEQFF.

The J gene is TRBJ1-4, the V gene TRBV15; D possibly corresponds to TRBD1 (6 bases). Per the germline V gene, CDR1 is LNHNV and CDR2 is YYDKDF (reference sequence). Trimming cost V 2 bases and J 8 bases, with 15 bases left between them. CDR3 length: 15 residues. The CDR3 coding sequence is TGTGCCACCAGCAGACCAACAGGGATGGGGGAAAAACTGTTTTTT. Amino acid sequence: CATSRPTGMGEKLFF. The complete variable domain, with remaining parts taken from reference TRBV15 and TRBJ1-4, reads DAMVIQNPRYQVTQFGKPVTLSCSQTLNHNVMYWYQQKSSQAPKLLFHYYDKDFNNEADTPDNFQSRRPNTSFCFLDIRSPGLGDTAMYLCATSRPTGMGEKLFFGSGTQLSVL.

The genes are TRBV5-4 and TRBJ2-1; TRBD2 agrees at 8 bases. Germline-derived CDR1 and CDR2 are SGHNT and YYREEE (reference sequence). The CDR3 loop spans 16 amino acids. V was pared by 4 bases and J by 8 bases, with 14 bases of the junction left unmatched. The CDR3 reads CASSMTPTGGPHEQFF. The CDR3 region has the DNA TGTGCCAGCAGCATGACCCCGACGGGAGGGCCACATGAGCAGTTCTTC.

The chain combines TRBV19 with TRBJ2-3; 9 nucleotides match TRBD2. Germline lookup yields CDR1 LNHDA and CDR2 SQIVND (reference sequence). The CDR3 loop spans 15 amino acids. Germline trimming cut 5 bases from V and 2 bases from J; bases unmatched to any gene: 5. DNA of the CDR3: TGTGCCAGTAGTCCGGGACTAGCAGACACAGATACGCAGTATTTT. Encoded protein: CASSPGLADTDTQYF.

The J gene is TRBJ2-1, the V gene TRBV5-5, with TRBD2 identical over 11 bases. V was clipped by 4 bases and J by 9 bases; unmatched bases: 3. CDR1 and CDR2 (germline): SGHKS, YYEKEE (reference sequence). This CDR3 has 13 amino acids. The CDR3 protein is CASSLAGGLEQFF. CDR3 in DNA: TGTGCCAGCAGCCTAGCGGGAGGTCTTGAGCAGTTCTTC.

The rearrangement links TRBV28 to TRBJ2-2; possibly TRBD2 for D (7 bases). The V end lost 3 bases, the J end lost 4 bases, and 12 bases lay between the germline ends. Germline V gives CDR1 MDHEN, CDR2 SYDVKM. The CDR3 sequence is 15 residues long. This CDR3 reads CASSFWRGGTGELFF. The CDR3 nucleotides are TGTGCCAGCAGTTTTTGGAGGGGGGGCACCGGGGAGCTGTTTTTT.

CDR3 sequence reads: CASSVFDLWGGTQYF. The CDR3 DNA follows: TGTGCCAGCAGTGTTTTCGACCTCTGGGGCGGGACCCAGTACTTC. The rearrangement joins TRBV6-1 to TRBJ2-5; a possible D gene is TRBD1 (5 bases). The CDR3 covers 15 residues. Trimming cost V 4 bases and J 7 bases, with 19 bases left between them. The germline V gene encodes CDR1 MNHNS and CDR2 SASEGT.

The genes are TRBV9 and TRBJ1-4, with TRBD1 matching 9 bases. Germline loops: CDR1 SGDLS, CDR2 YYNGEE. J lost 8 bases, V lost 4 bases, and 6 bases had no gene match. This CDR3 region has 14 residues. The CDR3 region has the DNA TGTGCCAGCAGCCGGGACAGGGTCGAGGAAAAACTGTTTTTT. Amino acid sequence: CASSRDRVEEKLFF.

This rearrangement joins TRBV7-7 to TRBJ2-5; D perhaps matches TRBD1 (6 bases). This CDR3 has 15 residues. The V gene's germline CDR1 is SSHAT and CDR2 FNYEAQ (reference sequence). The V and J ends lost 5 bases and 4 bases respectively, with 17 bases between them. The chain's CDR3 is CASSTRQGQGETQYF. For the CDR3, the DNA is TGTGCCAGCAGCACGCGGCAGGGGCAGGGAGAGACCCAGTACTTC. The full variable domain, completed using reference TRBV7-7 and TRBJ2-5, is GAGVSQSPRYKVTKRGQDVTLRCDPISSHATLYWYQQALGQGPEFLTYFNYEAQPDKSGLPSDRFSAERPEGSISTLTIQRTEQRDSAMYRCASSTRQGQGETQYFGPGTRLLVL.

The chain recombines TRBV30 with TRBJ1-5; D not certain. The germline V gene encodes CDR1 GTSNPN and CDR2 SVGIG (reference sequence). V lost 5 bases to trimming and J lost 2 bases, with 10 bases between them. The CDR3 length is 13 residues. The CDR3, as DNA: TGTGCCTGGGGACTTAGGGGCAATCAGCCCCAGCATTTT. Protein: CAWGLRGNQPQHF. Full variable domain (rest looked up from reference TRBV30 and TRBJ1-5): SQTIHQWPATLVQPVGSPLSLECTVEGTSNPNLYWYRQAAGRGLQLLFYSVGIGQISSEVPQNLSASRPQDRQFILSSKKLLLSDSGFYLCAWGLRGNQPQHFGDGTRLSIL.

The CDR3 DNA reads as TGTGCCTGGAGTGTACAGCGGGACACCAATCAGCCCCAGCATTTT. This encodes CAWSVQRDTNQPQHF. The genes are TRBV30 and TRBJ1-5; TRBD1 is a possible D gene (6 bases). The germline V and J ends were trimmed by 0 bases and 3 bases, with 12 bases remaining between them. The CDR3 is made up of 15 amino acids. Germline-derived CDR1 and CDR2 are GTSNPN and SVGIG (reference sequence). Filled out from reference TRBV30 and TRBJ1-5, the complete variable domain reads SQTIHQWPATLVQPVGSPLSLECTVEGTSNPNLYWYRQAAGRGLQLLFYSVGIGQISSEVPQNLSASRPQDRQFILSSKKLLLSDSGFYLCAWSVQRDTNQPQHFGDGTRLSIL.